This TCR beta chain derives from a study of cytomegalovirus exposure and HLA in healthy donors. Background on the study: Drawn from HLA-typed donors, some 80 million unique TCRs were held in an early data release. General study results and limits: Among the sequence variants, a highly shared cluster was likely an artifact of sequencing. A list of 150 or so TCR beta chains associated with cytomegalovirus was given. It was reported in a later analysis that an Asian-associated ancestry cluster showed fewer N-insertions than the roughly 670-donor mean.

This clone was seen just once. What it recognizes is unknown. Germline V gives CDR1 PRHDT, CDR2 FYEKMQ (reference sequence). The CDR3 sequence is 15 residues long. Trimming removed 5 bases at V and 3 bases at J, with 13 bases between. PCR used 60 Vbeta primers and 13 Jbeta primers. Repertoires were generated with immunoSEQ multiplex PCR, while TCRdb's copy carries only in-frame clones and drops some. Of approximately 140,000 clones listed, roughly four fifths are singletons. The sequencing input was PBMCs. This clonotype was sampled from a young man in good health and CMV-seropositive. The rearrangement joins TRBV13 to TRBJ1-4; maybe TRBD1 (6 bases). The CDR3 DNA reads TGTGCCAGCAGCACAAAGGACAGATCTAATGAAAAACTGTTTTTT. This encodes CASSTKDRSNEKLFF.